These T cell receptor beta chains were read from a single sample in a study of blood T cell repertoires in COVID-19. The repertoire was sequenced with immunoSEQ multiplex PCR; TCRdb's copy has only in-frame clones and lacks some. The sample holds under 250,000 clones, about 79% seen once. Sequences were obtained from PBMCs or T cells enriched from blood (not recorded which). Receptor source: a woman between 40 and 50 years old with acute COVID-19. The CDR3 runs from the conserved cysteine through the conserved F or W.

15 TRBJ2-2 TRBV5-6 CASSLASGTGWELFF
15 TRBJ1-2 TRBV25-1 CASSEWSVANYGYTF
14 TRBJ2-1 TRBV9 CASSPRTEHNEQFF
14 TRBJ1-2 TRBV5-5 CASSFGGSTYGYTF
15 TRBJ2-4 TRBV11-2 CASTERGGRLNIQYF
14 TRBJ1-6 TRBV6-1 CASSEVTGASPLHF
16 TRBJ1-4 TRBV28 CASSLDQGQGRIKLFF
16 TRBJ2-3 TRBV3-1/TRBV3-2 CASSQGTSGSGDTQYF
13 TRBJ2-5 TRBV2 CASSGTRRETQYF
14 TRBJ1-4 TRBV19 CASSHRELAEKLFF
13 TRBJ1-1 TRBV7-2 CASSLGTGGMAFF
14 TRBJ1-1 TRBV7-9 CASSSSLLNTEAFF
16 TRBJ2-7 TRBV2 CASSEGGGDSSYEQYF
17 TRBJ1-1 TRBV27 CASSEIPNWEAHTEAFF
12 TRBJ1-5 TRBV12-3/TRBV12-4 CASSRGNQPQHF
19 TRBJ1-1 TRBV4-2 CASSPTGTGGDGVNTEAFF
10 TRBJ2-7 TRBV6-5 CASSLDEQYF
16 TRBJ2-7 TRBV27 CASSTYRGLVVSEQYF
14 TRBJ2-2 TRBV5-1 CASSWGQNTGELFF
15 TRBJ2-1 TRBV7-9 CASSPRDLPYNEQFF
15 TRBJ1-5 TRBV6-5 CASHRLADSNQPQHF
12 TRBJ2-7 TRBV5-1 CASSFEGYEQYF
13 TRBJ1-2 TRBV7-9 CASSLTVNYGYTF
13 TRBJ2-1 TRBV11-3 CASSLQGRNEQFF
14 TRBJ1-3 TRBV2 CASSVDRDGNTIYF
14 TRBJ1-3 TRBV24-1 CATSDPGTGNTIYF
13 TRBJ2-3 TRBV5-1 CASSLTERDTQYF
14 TRBJ2-7 TRBV30 CAWSVGIHSYEQYF
11 TRBJ1-2 TRBV7-9 CASSSGGGYTF
15 TRBJ2-1 TRBV5-1 CASSPRQVVDNEQFF
13 TRBJ1-6 TRBV25-1 CASSEDSFSPLHF
14 TRBJ2-3 TRBV4-1 CASSQGLAEDTQYF
11 TRBJ2-1 TRBV12-3/TRBV12-4 CASSSRSEQFF
15 TRBJ1-2 TRBV6-5 CASRASDSYNYGYTF
13 TRBJ1-6 TRBV27 CASSLVGVYALHF
13 TRBJ2-7 TRBV19 CASSITLYYEQYF
18 TRBJ1-5 TRBV12-5 CASGLRGTERASNQPQHF
11 TRBJ1-2 TRBV19 CASSIRTGYTF
17 TRBJ2-1 TRBV6-1 CASSVGTSGGAGNEQFF
14 TRBJ1-4 TRBV7-9 CASSLGHGDEKLFF
20 TRBJ2-5 TRBV4-2 CASSQPFGLAGPDGGETQYF
15 TRBJ2-1 TRBV5-1 CASSFLAGEYNEQFF
14 TRBJ1-5 TRBV11-2 CASSFDSSNQPQHF
13 TRBJ2-5 TRBV10-1 CASSNRGRETQYF
15 TRBJ1-4 TRBV5-4 CASSLRTGTNEKLFF
14 TRBJ1-6 TRBV6-5 CASSPPGISPPLHF
13 TRBJ2-7 TRBV18 CASSPPGEYEQYF
16 TRBJ2-7 TRBV4-3 CASSQFLAGGTYEQYF
15 TRBJ1-1 TRBV5-3 CARSCPRVRNTEAFF
15 TRBJ2-2 TRBV19 CASSTRQTNTGELFF
13 TRBJ2-1 TRBV2 CATRDREYNEQFF